This T cell receptor beta chain was sequenced during a study of human T cells and chemical hapten exposure. Looking at the study overall: Patients received weekly diphenylcyclopropenone doses to the scalp throughout the approximately 23-week study. DPC 0.01% went on the upper back by patch test, with reading at 6 days. Study results and caveats: Because they had alopecia, donors may respond immunologically unlike healthy people. Once DPC sensitization occurred, TCRs above 1 in 1000 frequency showed no change.

MiXCR was run by TCRdb on the RACE reads, yielding one entry per CDR3 protein. Of 90,000 or so distinct CDR3 sequences listed, roughly a tenth are singletons. V gave up 5 bases and J gave up 3 bases, with 8 bases separating them. The CDR3 consists of 12 residues. CDR1 and CDR2 (germline): MNHEY, SVGEGT. The sample's time point: patch test 1, 2 weeks after DPC sensitization. The treatment was: therapeutic diphenylcyclopropenone sensitization with weekly scalp DPC. This clonotype turned up a few times. Antigen: not known. The V and J genes are TRBV6-2 or TRBV6-3 and TRBJ2-7; D uncertain. This sequence was found in a middle-aged man with alopecia areata. Some clones in this sample may be carry-over from other donors' samples. The sample in question was whole blood, obtained in connection with sensitization to the hapten diphenylcyclopropenone (DPC). CDR3 residues: CASSPSNYEQYF. For the CDR3, the DNA is TGTGCCAGCAGTCCATCCAACTACGAGCAGTACTTC.